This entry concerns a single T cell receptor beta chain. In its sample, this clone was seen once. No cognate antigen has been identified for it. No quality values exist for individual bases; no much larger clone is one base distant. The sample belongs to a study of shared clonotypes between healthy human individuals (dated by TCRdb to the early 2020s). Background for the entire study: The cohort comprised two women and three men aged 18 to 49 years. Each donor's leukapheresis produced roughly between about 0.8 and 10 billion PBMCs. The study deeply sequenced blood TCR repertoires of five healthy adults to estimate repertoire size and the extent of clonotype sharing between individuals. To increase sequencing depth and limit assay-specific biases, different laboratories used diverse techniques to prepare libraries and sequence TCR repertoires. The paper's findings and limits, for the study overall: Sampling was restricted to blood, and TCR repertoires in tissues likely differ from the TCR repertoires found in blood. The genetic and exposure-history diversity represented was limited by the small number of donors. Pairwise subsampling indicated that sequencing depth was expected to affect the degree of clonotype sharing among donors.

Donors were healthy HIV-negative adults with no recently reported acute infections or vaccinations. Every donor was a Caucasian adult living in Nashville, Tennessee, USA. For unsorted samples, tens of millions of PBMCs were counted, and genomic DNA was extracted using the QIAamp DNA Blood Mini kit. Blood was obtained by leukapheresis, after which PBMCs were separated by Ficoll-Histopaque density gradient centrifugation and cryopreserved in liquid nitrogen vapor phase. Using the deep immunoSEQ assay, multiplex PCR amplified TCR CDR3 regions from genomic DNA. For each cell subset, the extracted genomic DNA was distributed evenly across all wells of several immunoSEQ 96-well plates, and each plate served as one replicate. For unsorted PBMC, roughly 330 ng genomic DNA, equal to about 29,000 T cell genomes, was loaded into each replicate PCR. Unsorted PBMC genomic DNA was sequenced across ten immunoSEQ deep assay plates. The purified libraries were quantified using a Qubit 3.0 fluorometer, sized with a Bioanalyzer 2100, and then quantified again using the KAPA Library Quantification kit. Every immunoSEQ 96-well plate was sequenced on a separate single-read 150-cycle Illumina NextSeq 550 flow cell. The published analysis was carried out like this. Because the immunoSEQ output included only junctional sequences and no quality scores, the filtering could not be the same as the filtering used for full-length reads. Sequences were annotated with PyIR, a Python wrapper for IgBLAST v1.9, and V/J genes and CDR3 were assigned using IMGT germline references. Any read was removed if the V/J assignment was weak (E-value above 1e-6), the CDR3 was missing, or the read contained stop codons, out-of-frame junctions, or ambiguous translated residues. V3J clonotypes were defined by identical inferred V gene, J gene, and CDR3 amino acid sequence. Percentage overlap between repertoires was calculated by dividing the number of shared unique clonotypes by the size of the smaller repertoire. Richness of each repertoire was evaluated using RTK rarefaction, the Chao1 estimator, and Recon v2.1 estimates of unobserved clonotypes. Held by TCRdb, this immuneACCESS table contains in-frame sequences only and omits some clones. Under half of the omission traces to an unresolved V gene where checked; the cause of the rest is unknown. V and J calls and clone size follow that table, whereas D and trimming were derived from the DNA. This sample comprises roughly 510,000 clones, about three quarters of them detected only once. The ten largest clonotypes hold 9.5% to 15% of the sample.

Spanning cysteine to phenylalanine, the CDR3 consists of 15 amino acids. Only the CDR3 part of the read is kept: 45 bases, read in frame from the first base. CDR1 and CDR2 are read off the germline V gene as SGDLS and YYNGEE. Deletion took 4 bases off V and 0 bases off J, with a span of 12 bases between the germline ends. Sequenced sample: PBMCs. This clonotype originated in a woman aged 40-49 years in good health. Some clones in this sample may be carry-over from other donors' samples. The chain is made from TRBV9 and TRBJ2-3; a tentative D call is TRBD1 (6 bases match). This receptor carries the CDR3 CASSRGGESTDTQYF. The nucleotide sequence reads TGTGCCAGCAGCCGAGGGGGAGAGAGCACAGATACGCAGTATTTT.